A single sample is the source of the 31 T cell receptor beta chains below, sequenced in a study of blood T cell repertoires in COVID-19. Repertoires were generated with immunoSEQ multiplex PCR, while TCRdb's copy carries only in-frame clones and drops some. The table has about 50,000 clones, around 81% seen once. Sequencing was done on a sample of peripheral blood. The receptors were gathered from a woman older than 75 with COVID-19, enrolled during active disease.

The chain employs TRBV2 and TRBJ2-7, with 7 bases that match TRBD2. From germline, CDR1 is SNHLY and CDR2 FYNNEI. Trimming took 3 bases from V and 3 from J; bases not matched to a gene: 11. CDR3 length: 16 amino acids. The CDR3 region has the DNA TGTGCCAGCAGTGACCCCGCGGGAGATACATACTACGAGCAGTACTTC. It is translated as CASSDPAGDTYYEQYF.

This rearrangement joins TRBV27 to TRBJ2-7; TRBD1 matches at 9 bases. This CDR3 has 14 residues. V dropped 4 bases and J dropped 3; count of bases not matched to a gene: 4. In germline, CDR1 is MNHEY, CDR2 SMNVEV (reference sequence). CDR3 nucleotides: TGTGCCAGCAGTTCCGGGACAGGGAACTACGAGCAGTACTTC. It specifies CASSSGTGNYEQYF.

For the CDR3, the DNA is TGCGCCAGCAGCTTGGACGCGGGGATCTATGAGCAGTTCTTC. This sequence encodes CASSLDAGIYEQFF. The chain uses TRBV5-1 and TRBJ2-1; maybe TRBD2 (6 bases). CDR1 SGHRS and CDR2 YFSETQ come from the germline V gene. V gave up 0 bases and J gave up 8 bases, with 12 bases separating them. The CDR3 runs to 14 residues.

This clone was counted between two and nine times. V and J are TRBV19 and TRBJ2-2, with a possible D match to TRBD1 (6 bases). The length of the CDR3 is 15 residues. Looked up from germline, CDR1 is LNHDA and CDR2 is SQIVND (reference sequence). The ends were cut back, 3 bases at V and 7 bases at J, with 15 bases in the middle. In DNA form, the CDR3 reads TGTGCCAGTAGTATCCAACAGGGTACCGTCGGGGAGCTGTTTTTT. This translates into CASSIQQGTVGELFF.

The chain combines TRBV14 with TRBJ2-7; 8 bases map to TRBD2. Trimming at V came to 4 bases and at J to 3 bases, leaving 11 bases not matched to a gene. Germline V gene data show CDR1 as SGHDN and CDR2 as FVKESK. The CDR3 runs to 16 residues. The CDR3 here is CASSPYSGTVFYEQYF. Written as DNA, the CDR3 is TGTGCCAGCAGCCCATATAGCGGGACTGTGTTCTACGAGCAGTACTTC.

The chain recombines TRBV10-3 with TRBJ2-5, with D perhaps TRBD1 (6 bases). Germline V lookup: CDR1 ENHRY, CDR2 SYGVKD. V lost 3 bases to trimming and J lost 4 bases, with 6 bases between them. The CDR3 is 12 residues long. The CDR3 sequence is CAISDRGETQYF. CDR3 nucleotide sequence: TGTGCCATCAGTGACAGGGGAGAGACCCAGTACTTC.

V usage is TRBV5-1 and J usage is TRBJ1-3; TRBD1 matches 9 bases. Germline trimming cut 0 bases from V and 0 bases from J; bases unmatched to any gene: 7. The CDR3 spans 18 residues. Germline assignment: CDR1 SGHRS and CDR2 YFSETQ. CDR3 bases: TGCGCCAGCAGCTTGGGCCGGACAGGGGCTGGCTCTGGAAACACCATATATTTT. Amino acid sequence: CASSLGRTGAGSGNTIYF.

The chain combines TRBV5-8 with TRBJ2-3; TRBD1 matches at 7 bases. Germline assignment: CDR1 SGHTS and CDR2 YDEGEE. CDR3 length: 16 amino acids. Trimming removed 7 bases from V and 5 bases from J; junction bases left unmatched: 16. CDR3 DNA: TGTGCCAGCTCTACTAGACAGGGCAAATCGCAAGATACGCAGTATTTT. It yields the protein CASSTRQGKSQDTQYF.

This CDR3 reads CASSFPSGSHNEQFF. The CDR3 DNA is TGCGCCAGCAGCTTCCCTAGCGGGAGCCATAATGAGCAGTTCTTC. The chain employs TRBV5-1 and TRBJ2-1, with TRBD2 matching 10 bases. CDR3 length equals 15 residues. Per the germline V gene, CDR1 is SGHRS and CDR2 is YFSETQ. J was trimmed by 7 bases and V by 2 bases; bases with no gene match: 6.

The gene calls are TRBV5-6 and TRBJ2-7; weak D call: TRBD2 (5 bases). Trimming left V 0 bases short and J 4 bases short, with 11 bases between. CDR3 length: 14 amino acids. CDR1 SGHDT and CDR2 YYEEEE come from the germline V gene. This chain's CDR3 is CASSLALARYEQYF. CDR3 sequence (DNA): TGTGCCAGCAGCTTGGCCCTAGCCCGTTACGAGCAGTACTTC.

This sequence joins TRBV5-6 and TRBJ2-1; TRBD2 matches at 11 bases. This CDR3 spans 18 amino acids. CDR1 and CDR2 from the germline V gene are SGHDT and YYEEEE. V was clipped by 0 bases and J by 5 bases; unmatched bases: 10. The CDR3 reads CASSLVAGGGHPDNEQFF. The CDR3, as DNA: TGTGCCAGCAGCTTGGTAGCGGGAGGGGGCCACCCTGACAATGAGCAGTTCTTC.

This clone was picked up one time. The chain uses TRBV6-5 and TRBJ2-7; TRBD1 matches 10 bases. J gave up 4 bases and V 2 bases, and 8 bases lay outside the gene matches. Germline values: CDR1 MNHEY, CDR2 SVGAGI. The CDR3 has 16 amino acids. The CDR3 loop is CASSYRGGQGMYEQYF. CDR3 coding DNA: TGTGCCAGCAGTTACCGGGGGGGACAGGGGATGTACGAGCAGTACTTC.

The CDR3 loop reads CASSPSGQGPLNEQFF. Written as DNA, the CDR3 is TGTGCCAGCAGCCCCTCGGGCCAGGGGCCTCTCAATGAGCAGTTCTTC. This rearrangement joins TRBV9 to TRBJ2-1, with a weak D call TRBD1 (6 bases). With 4 bases removed from V and 6 bases from J, the gap between germline ends came to 20 bases. This CDR3 contains 16 residues. CDR1 is SGDLS, CDR2 YYNGEE, per germline.

The rearrangement joins TRBV5-1 to TRBJ1-5; D unresolved. CDR1 SGHRS and CDR2 YFSETQ come from the germline V gene. Trimming removed 0 bases from V and 7 bases from J, with 8 bases in between. The CDR3 runs 13 residues. In DNA form, the CDR3 reads TGCGCCAGCAGCTTGGGGGCCGGACAGCCCCAGCATTTT. As protein: CASSLGAGQPQHF.

This chain uses TRBV2 with TRBJ2-2; a weak D match, TRBD1 (5 bases). The CDR3 consists of 15 residues. Germline loops: CDR1 SNHLY, CDR2 FYNNEI. Between the trimmed V and J ends, which lost 4 bases and 5 bases, there was a span of 14 bases. Here the CDR3 DNA reads TGTGCCAGCAGTGGGGCAGGGTTTAGGACCGGGGAGCTGTTTTTT. Translation: CASSGAGFRTGELFF.

V gene TRBV18 combines with J gene TRBJ2-2, with 9 bases that match TRBD2. CDR1 KGHSH and CDR2 LQKENI come from the germline V gene. There are 16 residues in the CDR3. Trimming removed 2 bases from V and 4 bases from J; junction bases left unmatched: 5. Here the CDR3 DNA reads TGTGCCAGCTCACCAGGCGCGGGAGGGTTCACCGGGGAGCTGTTTTTT. It codes for CASSPGAGGFTGELFF.

J is TRBJ2-1 and V is TRBV7-8; the match to TRBD1 covers 10 bases. Germline V gene lookup returns CDR1 SGHVS and CDR2 FQNEAQ. Trimming cost V 0 bases and J 6 bases; bases outside gene matches: 5. The CDR3 contains 16 residues. The CDR3 loop is CASSLAVGTGVNEQFF. The CDR3 DNA reads as TGTGCCAGCAGCTTAGCTGTCGGGACAGGGGTCAATGAGCAGTTCTTC.

The rearrangement uses TRBV9 and TRBJ1-4; 7 bases line up with TRBD1. There are 16 residues in the CDR3. The V gene end was trimmed by 3 bases and the J gene end by 3 bases; junction bases not matched to a gene: 8. The germline V gene encodes CDR1 SGDLS and CDR2 YYNGEE. The CDR3 nucleotides are TGTGCCAGCAGCGCCGAGCCCGGACAGGCTAATGAAAAACTGTTTTTT. Translated: CASSAEPGQANEKLFF.

This rearrangement joins TRBV27 to TRBJ2-1; D is undetermined. Trimming removed 6 bases from V and 3 bases from J, with 3 bases in between. This CDR3 has 11 residues. CDR1 is MNHEY and CDR2 is SMNVEV in the germline V gene (reference sequence). The chain's CDR3 is CASSHYNEQFF. The CDR3, as DNA: TGTGCCAGCAGCCACTACAATGAGCAGTTCTTC.

CDR3 in amino acids: CASSPDRVPNQPQHF. The CDR3 nucleotides read TGTGCCAGCTCACCAGACAGGGTCCCTAATCAGCCCCAGCATTTT. V gene TRBV18 combines with J gene TRBJ1-5; TRBD1 matches 7 bases. Germline CDR1 KGHSH, CDR2 LQKENI. J was trimmed by 4 bases and V by 2 bases; bases with no gene match: 5. The CDR3 contains 15 residues.

The chain combines TRBV9 with TRBJ2-1; 7 bases match TRBD1. The CDR3 is made up of 15 amino acids. Germline loops: CDR1 SGDLS, CDR2 YYNGEE. V was clipped by 0 bases and J by 3 bases; unmatched bases: 3. The CDR3 bases are TGTGCCAGCAGCGTAGAGGGGGCGGGCTACAATGAGCAGTTCTTC. It yields the protein CASSVEGAGYNEQFF.

This clone has only one observation. The rearrangement links TRBV7-8 to TRBJ1-1, with 9 bases identical to TRBD1. Trimming cost V 4 bases and J 1 base; bases outside gene matches: 4. The germline V gene has CDR1 SGHVS and CDR2 FQNEAQ. This CDR3 has 15 residues. CDR3 in amino acids: CASSSQGQGNTEAFF. The CDR3, as DNA: TGTGCCAGCAGCTCCCAGGGACAGGGGAACACTGAAGCTTTCTTT.

The CDR3 protein is CASSAGGNEQYF. The CDR3 DNA reads as TGTGCCAGCAGTGCAGGAGGGAACGAGCAGTACTTC. The chain recombines TRBV25-1 with TRBJ2-7; D might be TRBD2 (6 bases). The CDR3 loop spans 12 amino acids. The germline V gene has CDR1 MGHDK and CDR2 SYGVNS. V was trimmed by 4 bases and J by 5 bases, leaving 9 bases between them.

The rearrangement links TRBV6-4 to TRBJ1-1, with 8 bases lining up with TRBD1. CDR3 size: 14 residues. Germline V gene data show CDR1 as MRHNA and CDR2 as SNTAGT. The V and J ends lost 3 bases and 7 bases, in that order; junction bases with no gene match: 7. Here the CDR3 DNA reads TGTGCCAGCAGTGAATCGGACAGGGTGGGTGAAGCTTTCTTT. It translates to CASSESDRVGEAFF.

This clone showed up just a few times. V is TRBV25-1 and J is TRBJ2-1; D perhaps matches TRBD1 (6 bases). Trimming cost V 7 bases and J 0 bases, with 10 bases left between them. The CDR3 runs to 14 residues. In germline, CDR1 is MGHDK, CDR2 SYGVNS. The CDR3 is CASIGQSSYNEQFF. CDR3 coding DNA: TGTGCCAGCATCGGACAGAGCTCCTACAATGAGCAGTTCTTC. Based on the CDR3 plus reference TRBV25-1 and TRBJ2-1, the full variable domain is EADIYQTPRYLVIGTGKKITLECSQTMGHDKMYWYQQDPGMELHLIHYSYGVNSTEKGDLSSESTVSRIRTEHFPLTLESARPSHTSQYLCASIGQSSYNEQFFGPGTRLTVL.

The CDR3 bases are TGTGCCAGCAGTTACGTGGGGACATCAGCGGGCACAGATACGCAGTATTTT. This encodes CASSYVGTSAGTDTQYF. The chain uses TRBV6-2 or TRBV6-3 and TRBJ2-3; a weak D match, TRBD1 (6 bases). Germline CDR1 and CDR2: MNHEY and SVGEGT. V shed 2 bases and J shed 1 base, with 16 bases lying between them. This CDR3 region has 17 residues.

V gene TRBV7-2 combines with J gene TRBJ1-2; 7 bases agree with TRBD1. This CDR3 is built from 14 residues. Germline V CDR1 and CDR2: SGHTA, FQGNSA. V was clipped by 5 bases and J by 4 bases; unmatched bases: 7. This CDR3 is CASSPGTVLYGYTF. In DNA form, the CDR3 reads TGTGCCAGCAGCCCCGGGACAGTACTCTATGGCTACACCTTC.

The V gene is TRBV30, the J gene TRBJ2-3; D perhaps matches TRBD1 (6 bases). V lost 2 bases to trimming and J lost 5 bases, with 14 bases between them. Germline CDR1 reads GTSNPN; CDR2 reads SVGIG (reference sequence). The CDR3 length is 14 residues. The CDR3 nucleotides are TGTGCCTGGAGTTCCGGGACATCCGAAGATACGCAGTATTTT. Protein: CAWSSGTSEDTQYF.

This sequence joins TRBV23-1 and TRBJ2-2; TRBD2 matches at 10 bases. TRBV23-1 is noted as an ORF with a role that remains uncertain. The CDR3 totals 18 residues. After removal of 11 bases from V and 7 bases from J, the junction contained 22 bases not matched to a gene. The CDR3 DNA follows: TGCGCCTCCGTTCTTGAGTTCCCTCTAGCGGGAGTCGTCGGGGAGCTGTTTTTT. It is translated as CASVLEFPLAGVVGELFF.

This sequence joins TRBV2 and TRBJ2-7; TRBD2 matches at 13 bases. Germline assignment: CDR1 SNHLY and CDR2 FYNNEI. The CDR3 is made up of 23 amino acids. J lost 1 base, V lost 6 bases, and 27 bases had no gene match. CDR3 nucleotides: TGTGCCAGCAGACGCTATGGACAGTCGGGACTAGCGGGGAGGGGGAACGGGTCCTACGAGCAGTACTTC. It specifies CASRRYGQSGLAGRGNGSYEQYF.

CDR3 DNA: TGTGCCATCAGGGGACAGGGTGCGGACACCGGGGAGCTGTTTTTT. Translated, it gives CAIRGQGADTGELFF. The rearrangement uses TRBV10-3 and TRBJ2-2, with TRBD1 matching over 9 bases. Germline assignment: CDR1 ENHRY and CDR2 SYGVKD. CDR3 length: 15 residues. The V segment lost 6 bases and the J segment 3 bases; nucleotides outside the gene matches: 5.